This TCR beta chain originates from a study of post-analysis software for immune sequencing data (dated by TCRdb to about 2015). In the study overall: Relapsing-remitting, secondary progressive and progressive-relapsing multiple sclerosis were recorded as disease courses, and subtype annotation was lacking for some patients. Patient repertoires were compared against some twelve previously published healthy control repertoires from donors aged about 6 to 26 years. A subset of samples was prepared in parallel using single-end sample barcoding, then pooled and co-amplified after Illumina adapter ligation.

Paper-wide results and their limitations: Compared with controls, multiple sclerosis patients had significantly lower normalized Chao1 diversity, a finding suggesting substantial peripheral T-cell clonal expansion. The multiple sclerosis patient group was slightly younger than the control group. Strong co-clustering of samples prepared in the same batch was shown by direct clustering with F measure, prompting a batch-effect correction.

To demonstrate the VDJtools post-analysis software, the study profiled TCR beta repertoires from the peripheral blood of 10 to 15 young patients with multiple sclerosis. Multiple sclerosis patients were children and adolescents aged about 6 to 17 years. The method behind the library was PCR. TCRdb lists the instrument as Illumina HiSeq 2500. To reduce PCR and sequencing biases, unique molecular identifiers were built into the TCR beta cDNA libraries. Per 1 to 10 million input T cells, roughly 0.5 million cDNA molecules were obtained, such that each molecule approximated one T cell. The patient libraries were prepared and sequenced with the same protocol used for the earlier healthy control dataset. Samples belonging to the same batch were prepared together, multiplexed and sequenced on a shared HiSeq lane. From the authors' description of their analysis: Raw barcoded reads were processed with MIGEC, discarding single-read molecular identifier groups before consensus assembly and CDR3 extraction. Clonotype tables were post-analysed with VDJtools, normalizing diversity by down-sampling all datasets to the smallest sample size. Repertoire overlap clustering matched CDR3 amino acid but not nucleotide sequences to correct batch-related cross-sample contamination. TCRdb's own reprocessing of the public reads used fastp at Q25 and MiXCR and kept productive beta chains. Each entry is one CDR3 protein sequence, shown with its most common DNA and genes. TCRdb, rather than the study authors, made the V and J calls. The sample has 750,000 to 900,000 distinct CDR3 sequences on record, around 42% of them singletons. The ten largest clones represent 4.9% of the sample.

About this clonotype: What antigen it recognizes has not been identified. Base-call qualities are not available, and no considerably larger clone is one nucleotide away.

The TCR originated in a girl aged 10 to 17 with multiple sclerosis. Input material: blood.

The CDR3: CASSILKGVGETQYF. The DNA sequence follows: TGTGCCAGCAGCATCCTTAAAGGGGTAGGGGAGACCCAGTACTTC. The rearranged chain carries TRBV28 and TRBJ2-5, and possibly TRBD1, on 5 matching bases. The CDR3, from cysteine to phenylalanine, totals 15 residues. Only CDR3 DNA is held: 45 bases, read in frame from base 1. CDR1 and CDR2, per the germline V gene, are MDHEN and SYDVKM. V and J are truncated by 6 bases and 5 bases respectively, leaving an intervening sequence of 19 bases.